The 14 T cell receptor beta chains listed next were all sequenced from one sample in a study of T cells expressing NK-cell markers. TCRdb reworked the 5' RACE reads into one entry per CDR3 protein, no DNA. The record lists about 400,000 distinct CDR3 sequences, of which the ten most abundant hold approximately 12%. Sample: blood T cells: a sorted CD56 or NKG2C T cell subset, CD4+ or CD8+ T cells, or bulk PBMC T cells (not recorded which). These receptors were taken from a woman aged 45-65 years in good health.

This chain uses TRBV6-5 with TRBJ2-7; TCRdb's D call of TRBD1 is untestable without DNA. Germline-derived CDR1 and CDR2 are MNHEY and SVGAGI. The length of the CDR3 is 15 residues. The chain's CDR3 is CASSTQGRGIGEQYF.

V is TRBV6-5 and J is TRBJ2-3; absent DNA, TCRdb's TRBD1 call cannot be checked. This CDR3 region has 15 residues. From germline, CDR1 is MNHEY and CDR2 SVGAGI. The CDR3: CASSYPGGGADTQYF.

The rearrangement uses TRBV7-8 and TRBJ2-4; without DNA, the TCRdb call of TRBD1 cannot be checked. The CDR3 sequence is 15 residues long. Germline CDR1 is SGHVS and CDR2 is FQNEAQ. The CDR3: CASSPVRGGKNIQYF.

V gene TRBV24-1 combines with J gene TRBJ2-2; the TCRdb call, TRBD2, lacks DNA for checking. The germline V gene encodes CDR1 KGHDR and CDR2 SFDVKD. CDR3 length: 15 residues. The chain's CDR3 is CATSDAKAHTGELFF.

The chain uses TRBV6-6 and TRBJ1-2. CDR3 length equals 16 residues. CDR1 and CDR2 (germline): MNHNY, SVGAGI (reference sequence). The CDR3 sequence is CASSYSSAVANYGYTF.

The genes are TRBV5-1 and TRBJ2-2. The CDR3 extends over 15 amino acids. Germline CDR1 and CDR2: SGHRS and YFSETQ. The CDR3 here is CASSFYKANTGELFF.

The chain's CDR3 is CASSPQVGHENTEAFF. The chain has TRBV5-1 and TRBJ1-1. This CDR3 spans 16 amino acids. The germline gives CDR1 SGHRS, CDR2 YFSETQ.

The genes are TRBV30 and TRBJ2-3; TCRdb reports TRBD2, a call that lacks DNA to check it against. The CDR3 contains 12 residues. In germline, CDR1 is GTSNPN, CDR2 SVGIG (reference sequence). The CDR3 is CSGGGLTDTQYF.

CDR3 residues: CASSENLGLAASSGANVLTF. The chain carries TRBV6-1 and TRBJ2-6; TCRdb gives TRBD2 as the D gene, but with no DNA this cannot be confirmed. CDR3 length: 20 amino acids. Germline loops: CDR1 MNHNS, CDR2 SASEGT.

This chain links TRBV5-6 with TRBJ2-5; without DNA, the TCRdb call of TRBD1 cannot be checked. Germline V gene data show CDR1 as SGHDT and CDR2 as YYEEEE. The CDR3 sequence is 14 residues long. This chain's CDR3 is CASSLPGVEETQYF.

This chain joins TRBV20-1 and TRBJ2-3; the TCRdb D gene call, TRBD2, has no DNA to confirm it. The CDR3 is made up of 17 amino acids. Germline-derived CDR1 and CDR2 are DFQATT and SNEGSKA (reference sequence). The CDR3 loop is CSASPPPSGIGADTQYF.

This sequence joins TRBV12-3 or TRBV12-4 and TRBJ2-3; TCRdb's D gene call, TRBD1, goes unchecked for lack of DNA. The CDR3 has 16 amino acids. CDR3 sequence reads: CASSLTGMKGTDTQYF.

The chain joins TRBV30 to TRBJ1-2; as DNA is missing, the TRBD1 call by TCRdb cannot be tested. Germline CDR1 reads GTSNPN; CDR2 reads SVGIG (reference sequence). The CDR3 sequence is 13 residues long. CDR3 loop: CAWKGQGANGYTF.

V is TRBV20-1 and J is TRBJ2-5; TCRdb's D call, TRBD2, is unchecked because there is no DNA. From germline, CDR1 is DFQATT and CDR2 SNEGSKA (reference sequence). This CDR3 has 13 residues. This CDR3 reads CSAMEGEEETQYF.